This T cell receptor (beta chain) is drawn from a study of vaccination effects on CD4 cells after COVID-19. Study-wide background: Post-vaccine sampling occurred a median 72 days after the second dose.

Using immunoSEQ multiplex PCR, the repertoire was profiled, and TCRdb retains in-frame clones only, with some absent. The table has approximately 74,000 clones, roughly 73% seen once. On this clone: Its antigen is not known.

CD4+ T cell isolation took place after 10 days of culture. Everyone in the study got two shots of either the BNT162b2 or mRNA-1273 vaccine. Previously uninfected by SARS-CoV-2, the vaccine recipients also showed negative nucleocapsid antibodies. Study outcomes and limitations: Convalescent patients were few in the study, and early post-infection timepoints were absent.

Looked up from germline, CDR1 is LNHNV and CDR2 is YYDKDF (reference sequence). The CDR3 runs 16 residues. Trimming removed 5 bases at V and 6 bases at J, with 21 bases between. The sequence was obtained from a human donor who received a COVID-19 vaccine. The chain combines TRBV15 with TRBJ2-3; tentative D call: TRBD1 (5 bases). Here the sequenced sample was CD4+ T cells from PBMCs cultured without peptide, taken after COVID-19 vaccination. The CDR3 sequence is CATSPVGWQGRDTQYF. The CDR3 nucleotides are TGTGCCACCAGCCCTGTGGGGTGGCAGGGTCGCGATACGCAGTATTTT.